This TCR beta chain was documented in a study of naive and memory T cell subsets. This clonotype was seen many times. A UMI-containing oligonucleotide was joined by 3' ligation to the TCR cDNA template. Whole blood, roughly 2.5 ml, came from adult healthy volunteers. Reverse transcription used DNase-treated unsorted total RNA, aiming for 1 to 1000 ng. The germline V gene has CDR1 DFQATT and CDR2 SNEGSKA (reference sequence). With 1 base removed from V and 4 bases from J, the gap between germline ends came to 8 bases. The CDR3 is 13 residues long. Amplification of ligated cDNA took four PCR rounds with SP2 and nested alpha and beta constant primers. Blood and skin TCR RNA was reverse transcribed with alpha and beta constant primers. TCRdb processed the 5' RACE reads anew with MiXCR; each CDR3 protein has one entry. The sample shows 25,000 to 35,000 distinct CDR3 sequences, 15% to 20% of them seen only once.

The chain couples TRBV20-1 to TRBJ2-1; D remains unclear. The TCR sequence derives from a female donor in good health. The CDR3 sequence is CSARGSNYNEQFF. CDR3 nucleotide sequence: TGCAGTGCTAGAGGCTCTAATTACAATGAGCAGTTCTTC.